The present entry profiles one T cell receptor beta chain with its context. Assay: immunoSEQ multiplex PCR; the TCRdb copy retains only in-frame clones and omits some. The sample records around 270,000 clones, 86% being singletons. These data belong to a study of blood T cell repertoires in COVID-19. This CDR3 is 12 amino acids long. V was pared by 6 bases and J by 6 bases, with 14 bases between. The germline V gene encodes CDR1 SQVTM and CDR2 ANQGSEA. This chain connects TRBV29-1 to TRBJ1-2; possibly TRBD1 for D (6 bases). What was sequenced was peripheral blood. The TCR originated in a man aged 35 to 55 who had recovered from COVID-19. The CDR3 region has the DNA TGCAGCGTAGGAGCAGGGGTCCATGGCTACACCTTC. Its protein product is CSVGAGVHGYTF.